The rows below give T cell receptor beta chains drawn from one sample of a study of cytomegalovirus exposure and HLA in healthy donors. Only in-frame clones appear in the TCRdb table, and some are missing; sequencing was by immunoSEQ multiplex PCR. The sample records around 55,000 clones, about 69% being singletons. What was sequenced was PBMCs. These receptor sequences come from a man aged 35 to 55 in good health and CMV-seropositive. Both conserved end residues are trimmed from each CDR3. The order of the fields is V gene, CDR3 protein.

TRBV5-1 | ASSLDRASEQY
TRBV4-1 | ASSQPNQPQH
TRBV5-1 | ASSLIAQGADNPNTGELF
TRBV10-3 | ASLRGVGYGYT
TRBV5-1 | ASSSSTLGTDTQY
TRBV5-1 | ASSPVAGNTGELF
TRBV19 | ASTGGLGSVGTEAF
TRBV6-1 | ASSFETGVQETQY
TRBV30 | AWSIMNTEAF
TRBV7-2 | ASSSQAGGSRYEQY